This T cell receptor beta chain was documented in a study of blood T cell repertoires in COVID-19. Study-level information: Italy, Spain and the United States were the sources of the convalescent and acute COVID-19 samples. The cDNA or gDNA used as material had been derived from T cells, B-cell-depleted T cells, or PBMCs.

About this clone itself: The same CDR3 can be traced to other DNA sequences in this sample.

Authors' processing steps: Amplifying reference gene primers gave estimates of nucleated cell counts. Repertoires were generated with immunoSEQ multiplex PCR, while TCRdb's copy carries only in-frame clones and drops some. V and J calls and clone size are those listed in that table; D and trimming were worked out from the DNA. The sample includes approximately 75,000 clones, 82% of them seen just once. The CDR3 has 14 amino acids. Trimming pared 1 base from V and 5 bases from J, leaving 11 bases between. Germline V lookup: CDR1 LGHDT, CDR2 YNNKEL (reference sequence). The sequence derives from a human donor in a cohort sampled during active COVID-19. The chain carries TRBV3-1 (or the pseudogene TRBV3-2) and TRBJ2-5, with D uncertain. Sample: peripheral blood. The CDR3 coding sequence is TGTGCCAGCAGCCAAGTTCGCGGCCGGGAGACCCAGTACTTC. Its protein is CASSQVRGRETQYF.